The 29 T cell receptor beta chains below were found in one sample sequenced in a study of PD-1 blockade in classical Hodgkin lymphoma. Time point specified: cycle 4 day 1 (C4D1), after 6 weeks of nivolumab. All the patients suffered relapse after autologous stem cell transplantation, and brentuximab vedotin exposure differed. The CD4+ T cells used were purified from thawed PBMCs through magnetic negative selection. Produced via immunoSEQ multiplex PCR; TCRdb's table is partial and in-frame only. The sample comprises 30,000 to 35,000 clones, roughly four fifths of which are singletons, and about 0.8% rests with the top ten. Sample: CD4+ T cells from blood, taken before the fourth cycle of nivolumab. These receptors were taken from a human donor with classical Hodgkin lymphoma.

V and J are TRBV30 and TRBJ1-5; D is ambiguous. Germline V gives CDR1 GTSNPN, CDR2 SVGIG (reference sequence). Trimming removed 0 bases at V and 0 bases at J, with 15 bases between. The CDR3 sequence is 17 residues long. CDR3 sequence: CAWSVPRGTISNQPQHF. CDR3 DNA: TGTGCCTGGAGTGTACCACGGGGTACAATTAGCAATCAGCCCCAGCATTTT.

The chain carries TRBV7-9 and TRBJ2-5; TRBD1 is a possible D gene (5 bases). The CDR3 loop spans 11 amino acids. V gave up 3 bases and J gave up 12 bases, with 11 bases separating them. The germline V gene has CDR1 SEHNR and CDR2 FQNEAQ (reference sequence). In DNA form, the CDR3 reads TGTGCCAGCAGCTTGGACACCGATGAGTACTTC. Residues: CASSLDTDEYF.

The genes are TRBV5-4 and TRBJ2-1; D possibly corresponds to TRBD1 (6 bases). This CDR3 has 16 residues. V was pared by 0 bases and J by 0 bases, with 10 bases between. Looked up from germline, CDR1 is SGHNT and CDR2 is YYREEE (reference sequence). In nucleotides, the CDR3 is TGTGCCAGCAGCTTGGGACAGGACATCTCCTACAATGAGCAGTTCTTC. Translated, it gives CASSLGQDISYNEQFF.

The chain employs TRBV5-6 and TRBJ1-1, with a tentative D call TRBD1 (6 bases). The germline V gene has CDR1 SGHDT and CDR2 YYEEEE. The CDR3 loop spans 15 amino acids. Trimming took off 0 bases at V and 1 base at J, with 10 bases between the two ends. CDR3 residues: CASSLVGHQNTEAFF. CDR3 sequence (DNA): TGTGCCAGCAGCTTGGTGGGACACCAGAACACTGAAGCTTTCTTT.

The chain couples TRBV7-9 to TRBJ1-4, with 10 bases that match TRBD1. Germline-derived CDR1 and CDR2 are SEHNR and FQNEAQ (reference sequence). V dropped 4 bases and J dropped 8; count of bases not matched to a gene: 10. The CDR3 totals 16 residues. The CDR3 loop is CASSSHLGQGDEKLFF. The CDR3, as DNA: TGTGCCAGCAGCTCACACCTCGGACAGGGGGACGAAAAACTGTTTTTT.

V gene TRBV2 combines with J gene TRBJ2-1; tentatively, D is TRBD2 (6 bases). The germline V gene encodes CDR1 SNHLY and CDR2 FYNNEI. Deletions cut 7 bases from V and 6 bases from J, with 19 bases between. The CDR3 consists of 15 residues. The CDR3 region has the DNA TGTGCCAGCACCCTTACTAGCACTTCAGGCAATGAGCAGTTCTTC. Amino acid sequence: CASTLTSTSGNEQFF.

The chain has TRBV10-2 and TRBJ1-5, with a possible D match to TRBD1 (5 bases). CDR3 size: 14 residues. The germline V gene encodes CDR1 WSHSY and CDR2 SAAADI. V lost 0 bases to trimming and J lost 7 bases, with 10 bases between them. The CDR3 sequence: CASSESGGYQPQHF. CDR3 DNA: TGCGCCAGCAGTGAGTCGGGGGGATACCAGCCCCAGCATTTT.

The rearrangement links TRBV7-6 to TRBJ2-1; 13 bases are a match to TRBD2. Germline-derived CDR1 and CDR2 are SGHVS and FNYEAQ. V lost 5 bases to trimming and J lost 5 bases; unmatched junction nucleotides: 3. This CDR3 comprises 15 residues. CDR3 in amino acids: CASSLGLAGNNEQFF. The CDR3 DNA reads as TGTGCCAGCAGCCTGGGACTAGCGGGGAACAATGAGCAGTTCTTC. The full variable domain, its missing parts supplied by reference TRBV7-6 and TRBJ2-1, is GAGVSQSPRYKVTKRGQDVALRCDPISGHVSLYWYRQALGQGPEFLTYFNYEAQQDKSGLPNDRFSAERPEGSISTLTIQRTEQRDSAMYRCASSLGLAGNNEQFFGPGTRLTVL.

V is TRBV7-2 and J is TRBJ2-5; the D gene could be TRBD1 or TRBD2 (5 bases each). CDR1 is SGHTA, CDR2 FQGNSA, per germline. V was cut by 1 base and J by 8 bases, with 14 bases left in between. The CDR3 extends over 14 amino acids. CDR3 sequence (DNA): TGTGCCAGCAGCTTAGGGGGGTCGGTGGGAACCCAGTACTTC. The encoded protein is CASSLGGSVGTQYF.

The chain joins TRBV9 to TRBJ2-5; possible D gene TRBD2, 6 bases. Per the germline V gene, CDR1 is SGDLS and CDR2 is YYNGEE. V lost 3 bases and J lost 5, with 14 bases in between. The length of the CDR3 is 14 residues. The CDR3 spells CASSGGSGWETQYF. For the CDR3, the DNA is TGTGCCAGCAGCGGGGGGAGCGGGTGGGAGACCCAGTACTTC.

V and J are TRBV7-9 and TRBJ1-1; 9 bases are a match to TRBD1. J gave up 1 base and V 5 bases, and 17 bases lay outside the gene matches. There are 19 residues in the CDR3. Looked up from germline, CDR1 is SEHNR and CDR2 is FQNEAQ (reference sequence). The CDR3 loop reads CASSPLAGTGLGRNTEAFF. In nucleotides, the CDR3 is TGTGCCAGCAGCCCTCTAGCCGGGACAGGGCTTGGGAGGAACACTGAAGCTTTCTTT.

The chain joins TRBV9 to TRBJ1-5; D unresolved. The CDR3 loop spans 15 amino acids. V was shortened by 0 bases and J by 0 bases, with 7 bases between the two germline ends. The germline V gene has CDR1 SGDLS and CDR2 YYNGEE. The CDR3 is CASSVDSFSNQPQHF. In DNA, the CDR3 is TGTGCCAGCAGCGTAGACAGCTTTAGCAATCAGCCCCAGCATTTT.

The V call is TRBV4-1, the J call TRBJ1-5, with TRBD1 as a possible D gene (6 bases). The CDR3 spans 17 residues. Germline CDR1 is MGHRA and CDR2 is YSYEKL. Trimming took 1 base from V and 0 from J, leaving 13 bases between them. CDR3 in DNA: TGCGCCAGCAGCCAAGGTCTACAGGGCCTTAGCAATCAGCCCCAGCATTTT. It is translated as CASSQGLQGLSNQPQHF.

The rearrangement links TRBV11-3 to TRBJ2-5; perhaps TRBD2 as D (6 bases). This CDR3 spans 15 amino acids. Germline V gene sequence: CDR1 SGHNT, CDR2 YENEEA. V shed 2 bases and J shed 4 bases, with 14 bases lying between them. CDR3 sequence reads: CASSLTGAGGETQYF. CDR3 sequence (DNA): TGTGCCAGCAGCTTAACAGGAGCCGGGGGAGAGACCCAGTACTTC.

This clone appeared a few times. CDR3 in amino acids: CASSDGTGGNNEQFF. CDR3 bases: TGTGCCAGCAGTGACGGGACAGGGGGCAACAATGAGCAGTTCTTC. The chain carries TRBV6-4 and TRBJ2-1, with TRBD1 matching 12 bases. The CDR3 length is 15 residues. The junction had 1 base not matched to a gene; V was cut back by 2 bases and J by 5 bases. Germline CDR1 reads MRHNA; CDR2 reads SNTAGT.

This chain joins TRBV15 and TRBJ2-2; 8 bases are shared with TRBD1. The CDR3 sequence is 16 residues long. Germline loops: CDR1 LNHNV, CDR2 YYDKDF (reference sequence). V gave up 1 base and J gave up 7 bases; unmatched junction bases: 8. As DNA, the CDR3 is TGTGCCACCAGCAGAGCCCTTCCGACAGGGGTCGGGGAGCTGTTTTTT. It is translated as CATSRALPTGVGELFF.

The chain links TRBV7-2 to TRBJ1-4; 9 bases are shared with TRBD1. J was trimmed by 3 bases and V by 8 bases; bases with no gene match: 4. This CDR3 has 14 amino acids. Germline-derived CDR1 and CDR2 are SGHTA and FQGNSA. The CDR3 is CASDRGTPNEKLFF. CDR3 bases: TGTGCCAGCGACAGGGGGACACCTAATGAAAAACTGTTTTTT.

The rearrangement joins TRBV4-1 to TRBJ1-6; the D gene is possibly TRBD1 (5 bases). V was clipped by 5 bases and J by 0 bases, with 11 bases between them. CDR1 is MGHRA and CDR2 is YSYEKL in the germline V gene. The CDR3 totals 16 residues. CDR3 bases: TGCGCCAGCAGCTGGGACGCGAGCTCCTATAATTCACCCCTCCACTTT. This translates into CASSWDASSYNSPLHF.

V gene TRBV5-1 combines with J gene TRBJ1-1, with D unresolved. Germline V lookup: CDR1 SGHRS, CDR2 YFSETQ. The CDR3 extends over 12 amino acids. Trimming stripped 7 bases from V and 1 base from J, with 8 bases between. The CDR3 here is CASGEGNTEAFF. In DNA form, the CDR3 reads TGCGCCAGCGGGGAGGGGAACACTGAAGCTTTCTTT.

This rearrangement joins TRBV7-2 to TRBJ1-5; D uncertain. The CDR3 is made up of 14 amino acids. Looked up from germline, CDR1 is SGHTA and CDR2 is FQGNSA. With 5 bases removed from V and 6 bases from J, the gap between germline ends came to 14 bases. The CDR3 coding sequence is TGTGCCAGCAGCCCTCTCCCGGAGATTCAGCCCCAGCATTTT. Its protein is CASSPLPEIQPQHF. The variable domain in full, completed from reference TRBV7-2 and TRBJ1-5, reads GAGVSQSPSNKVTEKGKDVELRCDPISGHTALYWYRQSLGQGLEFLIYFQGNSAPDKSGLPSDRFSAERTGGSVSTLTIQRTQQEDSAVYLCASSPLPEIQPQHFGDGTRLSIL.

This chain links TRBV6-6 with TRBJ1-2; possible D gene TRBD1, 5 bases. This CDR3 has 13 amino acids. Trimming pared 6 bases from V and 3 bases from J, leaving 11 bases between. Germline lookup yields CDR1 MNHNY and CDR2 SVGAGI (reference sequence). The CDR3 region has the DNA TGTGCCAGCAGCAGAACAGGAGACTATGGCTACACCTTC. Residues: CASSRTGDYGYTF.

This clone is a singleton in its sample. J is TRBJ1-1 and V is TRBV7-9; possibly TRBD1 for D (6 bases). Trimming cost V 1 base and J 3 bases, with 18 bases left between them. This CDR3 has 17 amino acids. CDR1 is SEHNR and CDR2 is FQNEAQ in the germline V gene (reference sequence). CDR3 sequence (DNA): TGTGCCAGCAGCTTAGAGGGGACATACTCCGTGGACACTGAAGCTTTCTTT. This translates into CASSLEGTYSVDTEAFF.

The chain combines TRBV28 with TRBJ1-2; D not certain. This CDR3 has 14 amino acids. The germline V gene encodes CDR1 MDHEN and CDR2 SYDVKM. V was clipped by 5 bases and J by 1 base, with 11 bases between them. The chain's CDR3 is CASSGSPLNYGYTF. The CDR3 DNA follows: TGTGCCAGCAGTGGGAGCCCACTTAACTATGGCTACACCTTC.

This chain connects TRBV5-1 to TRBJ2-1; 9 nucleotides agree with TRBD2. Germline V gene data show CDR1 as SGHRS and CDR2 as YFSETQ. The CDR3 is made up of 15 amino acids. The V and J ends lost 4 bases and 4 bases, in that order; junction bases with no gene match: 6. The CDR3: CASSPAAGGYNEQFF. The DNA of the CDR3 is TGCGCCAGCAGCCCGGCGGCGGGGGGGTACAATGAGCAGTTCTTC.

The rearrangement uses TRBV4-2 and TRBJ1-1; D is ambiguous. The CDR3 has 17 amino acids. The V and J ends lost 5 bases and 2 bases respectively, with 21 bases between them. CDR1 is LGHNA, CDR2 YNFKEQ, per germline. As DNA, the CDR3 is TGTGCCAGCAGCTCACAAGGGATAAGAAAAAAAAACACTGAAGCTTTCTTT. Translation gives CASSSQGIRKKNTEAFF.

V usage is TRBV9 and J usage is TRBJ2-7, with a tentative D call TRBD2 (5 bases). Germline lookup yields CDR1 SGDLS and CDR2 YYNGEE. The ends were cut back, 0 bases at V and 2 bases at J, with 9 bases in the middle. The CDR3 totals 14 residues. The DNA of the CDR3 is TGTGCCAGCAGCGTAGTGCCTAGCACCTACGAGCAGTACTTC. Translation: CASSVVPSTYEQYF.

The chain links TRBV30 to TRBJ2-1; TRBD2 aligns across 8 bases. The CDR3 spans 14 residues. CDR1 GTSNPN and CDR2 SVGIG come from the germline V gene (reference sequence). Trimming took 5 bases from V and 7 from J; bases not matched to a gene: 10. CDR3 nucleotides: TGTGCCTGGTCGTACGGGAGGGCTTCTAATGAGCAGTTCTTC. Protein product: CAWSYGRASNEQFF.

The CDR3 loop is CASILPGDQETQYF. As DNA, the CDR3 is TGTGCCAGCATACTCCCGGGGGACCAAGAGACCCAGTACTTC. V usage is TRBV2 and J usage is TRBJ2-5, with D possibly being TRBD2 (6 bases). Trimming shortened V by 7 bases and J by 0 bases, and 12 bases separated the two germline ends. CDR1 is SNHLY and CDR2 is FYNNEI in the germline V gene. The length of the CDR3 is 14 residues.

This clone was observed a handful of times. The chain links TRBV4-3 to TRBJ1-2; TRBD1 matches at 8 bases. Germline lookup yields CDR1 LGHNA and CDR2 YSLEER. The CDR3 has 15 residues. Unmatched junction bases numbered 9, after V lost 7 bases and J lost 2 bases. For the CDR3, the DNA is TGCGCCAGCATACCAAGTCGGGACAGGAACTATGGCTACACCTTC. Protein sequence: CASIPSRDRNYGYTF.